The entry below gives a single TCR beta chain sequence along with its context. Its target is not known. The method was immunoSEQ multiplex PCR; TCRdb's version includes in-frame clones alone and lacks a portion of them. This sample has roughly 120,000 clones; 80% to 95% occur once, and the top ten carry around 3.8%. The CDR3 is made up of 13 amino acids. Germline CDR1 SGHVS, CDR2 FNYEAQ. Between the trimmed V and J ends, which lost 5 bases and 5 bases, there was a span of 10 bases. These data originate in a study of T cell responses to AZD1222 COVID-19 vaccine. The study's findings and limits: The number of AZD1222 recipients seropositive at baseline was only 5 to 7. Most donors were white British, females outnumbered males, and clonal diversity was possibly underestimated. Among spike-specific TCRs, nearly half reportedly target unmutated variant regions.

The source was peripheral blood, collected 28 days after the second dose of the MenACWY control vaccine. This chain joins TRBV7-6 and TRBJ1-5; possibly TRBD1 for D (5 bases). The TCR originated in an adult who received the MenACWY meningococcal vaccine as a control. The CDR3 here is CASSLGTYQPQHF. CDR3 bases: TGTGCCAGCAGCCTCGGGACTTATCAGCCCCAGCATTTT.